These T cell receptor beta chains were read from a single sample in a study of a mutant IDH1 vaccine in newly diagnosed glioma. The assay was immunoSEQ multiplex PCR, and TCRdb's table has in-frame clones only and misses some. The data show about 34,000 clones, approximately 90% seen once. These receptors' targets are unknown. The sample in question was PBMCs, obtained from a glioma patient whose treatment included an IDH1 peptide vaccine. The receptor set was obtained from a woman in her twenties or thirties with glioma. Both conserved end residues are part of each CDR3. D genes are given only for firm matches. Size tells how often a clone was seen (once, few, many) or the class of an expanded clone, and some rows leave it out.

abundance: -; v_gene: TRBV14; j_gene: TRBJ2-3; d_gene: -; CDR3aa: CASSQGPTQYF; CDR3nt: TGTGCCAGCAGCCAAGGTCCTACGCAGTATTTT
abundance: -; v_gene: TRBV7-7; j_gene: TRBJ1-1; d_gene: -; CDR3aa: CASGLRENTEAFF; CDR3nt: TGTGCTAGCGGCCTCCGGGAGAACACTGAAGCTTTCTTT
abundance: -; v_gene: TRBV5-4; j_gene: TRBJ1-2; d_gene: -; CDR3aa: CASSPGTNYGYTF; CDR3nt: TGTGCCAGCAGCCCCGGGACGAACTATGGCTACACCTTC
abundance: -; v_gene: TRBV5-4; j_gene: TRBJ2-4; d_gene: -; CDR3aa: CASSFQGRGDIQYF; CDR3nt: TGTGCCAGCAGCTTTCAAGGCAGGGGGGACATTCAGTACTTC
abundance: -; v_gene: TRBV7-9; j_gene: TRBJ2-5; d_gene: TRBD2; CDR3aa: CASSLRPQGGLETQYF; CDR3nt: TGTGCCAGCAGCTTGAGGCCCCAGGGAGGGCTAGAGACCCAGTACTTC
abundance: -; v_gene: TRBV2; j_gene: TRBJ1-3; d_gene: -; CDR3aa: CARGPSAGNTIYF; CDR3nt: TGTGCCAGGGGACCGTCCGCTGGAAACACCATATATTTT
abundance: once; v_gene: TRBV9; j_gene: TRBJ1-2; d_gene: TRBD1; CDR3aa: CASSVEGAGINYGYTF; CDR3nt: TGTGCCAGCAGCGTAGAGGGGGCGGGAATTAACTATGGCTACACCTTC
abundance: -; v_gene: TRBV5-3; j_gene: TRBJ1-6; d_gene: TRBD1; CDR3aa: CARSLAGDREVSPLHF; CDR3nt: TGTGCCAGAAGCTTGGCGGGGGACAGGGAAGTGTCACCCCTCCACTTT
abundance: -; v_gene: TRBV12-5; j_gene: TRBJ2-7; d_gene: -; CDR3aa: CASGSATTGLRDAEQYF; CDR3nt: TGTGCTAGTGGCTCAGCCACGACAGGGTTGCGGGATGCCGAGCAGTACTTC
abundance: -; v_gene: TRBV7-6; j_gene: TRBJ1-1; d_gene: -; CDR3aa: CASSYEVGGTEAFF; CDR3nt: TGTGCCAGCAGCTACGAAGTGGGGGGCACTGAAGCTTTCTTT